These 24 T cell receptor beta chains originate from one sample sequenced in a study of CD8 T cells in ankylosing spondylitis. TCRdb processed the 5' RACE reads anew with MiXCR; each CDR3 protein has one entry. The sample has 500,000 to 650,000 distinct CDR3 sequences, roughly 5.3% seen once. Study-wide results and caveats: Typical of ankylosing spondylitis blood, it appeared, was a TCR beta motif of roughly eight highly homologous variants.

Their antigen targets remain unknown. Sequencing was performed on blood, either unsorted or a sorted T cell fraction (not recorded which). These receptors all come from a male donor with ankylosing spondylitis.

This clonotype was seen repeatedly, ten times or more. V usage is TRBV7-2 and J usage is TRBJ2-4; D is uncertain. The V end lost 5 bases, the J end lost 0 bases, and 8 bases lay between the germline ends. This CDR3 is built from 14 residues. CDR1 and CDR2 from the germline V gene are SGHTA and FQGNSA. The CDR3 DNA reads as TGTGCCAGCAGCCAGAGATTAGCCAAAAACATTCAGTACTTC. Translation: CASSQRLAKNIQYF.

This clonotype was counted ten times or more. A read error may account for a junction end that differs from germline. This chain uses TRBV10-3 with TRBJ2-1; 10 nucleotides agree with TRBD1. Germline V CDR1 and CDR2: ENHRY, SYGVKD. The CDR3 contains 12 residues. CDR3 loop: CAISDPGTGEVF. The CDR3 DNA reads TGTGCCATCAGTGACCCCGGGACAGGGGAGGTCTTC.

This clonotype was seen at least ten times. V gene TRBV7-9 combines with J gene TRBJ1-5; 7 nucleotides match TRBD1. V gave up 5 bases and J gave up 0 bases; unmatched junction bases: 10. This CDR3 contains 17 residues. Germline lookup yields CDR1 SEHNR and CDR2 FQNEAQ (reference sequence). The CDR3 DNA follows: TGTGCCAGCAGCCTGAACTCCGGGACAGCTAGCAATCAGCCCCAGCATTTT. It encodes CASSLNSGTASNQPQHF.

This clonotype was seen many times. V and J are TRBV20-1 and TRBJ2-3; tentatively, D is TRBD2 (7 bases). The germline V gene encodes CDR1 DFQATT and CDR2 SNEGSKA (reference sequence). The CDR3 spans 14 residues. The V end was cut by 3 bases, the J end by 5 bases, with 15 bases between. CDR3 sequence (DNA): TGCAGTGCTAGGAAACGGGGGGCCATAGATACGCAGTATTTT. Amino acids: CSARKRGAIDTQYF.

This clonotype was seen a few times. The chain links TRBV25-1 to TRBJ2-2; 7 positions match TRBD1. Trimming at V came to 5 bases and at J to 4 bases, leaving 4 bases not matched to a gene. CDR1 is MGHDK, CDR2 SYGVNS, per germline. The CDR3 runs to 14 residues. CDR3 residues: CASSKDRITGELFF. CDR3 sequence (DNA): TGTGCCAGCAGTAAGGACAGGATCACCGGGGAGCTGTTTTTT.

This clonotype was seen many times. V gene TRBV20-1 combines with J gene TRBJ1-1, with TRBD1 identical over 10 bases. Germline V gene data show CDR1 as DFQATT and CDR2 as SNEGSKA (reference sequence). This CDR3 is built from 14 residues. Trimming took 8 bases from V and 6 from J; bases not matched to a gene: 12. CDR3 DNA: TGCAGTCCTTACGGACAGGGGGATAATCCTGAAGCTTTCTTT. Its translation: CSPYGQGDNPEAFF.

This clonotype was picked up a small number of times. V usage is TRBV7-2 and J usage is TRBJ2-5; 10 bases are a match to TRBD2. This CDR3 is built from 13 residues. The V segment lost 3 bases and the J segment 10 bases; nucleotides outside the gene matches: 5. The germline CDR1 and CDR2 sequences are SGHTA and FQGNSA. CDR3: CASSFVERGGQYF. CDR3 sequence (DNA): TGTGCCAGCAGCTTTGTCGAGCGGGGGGGCCAGTACTTC.

This clonotype was recorded many times. The V gene is TRBV9, the J gene TRBJ2-3, with D possibly being TRBD1 (7 bases). CDR3 length equals 16 residues. Germline lookup yields CDR1 SGDLS and CDR2 YYNGEE. Trimming took 5 bases from V and 2 from J, leaving 18 bases between them. DNA for the CDR3: TGTGCCAGCAGAAGGACAGGAGGGACGGCCACAGATACGCAGTATTTT. This gives the protein CASRRTGGTATDTQYF.

This clonotype has a count of ten or more. J is TRBJ2-1 and V is TRBV20-1; D may be TRBD2 (6 bases). The CDR3 runs to 14 residues. V was shortened by 5 bases and J by 0 bases, with 11 bases between the two germline ends. The V gene's germline CDR1 is DFQATT and CDR2 SNEGSKA (reference sequence). The CDR3 DNA reads as TGCAGTGCTGGGGACGGGAGCTCCTACAATGAGCAGTTCTTC. It codes for CSAGDGSSYNEQFF.

This clonotype was observed at least ten times. This chain joins TRBV29-1 and TRBJ2-7; tentative D call: TRBD2 (6 bases). Germline V gene sequence: CDR1 SQVTM, CDR2 ANQGSEA. The CDR3 consists of 14 residues. Deletions cut 6 bases from V and 4 bases from J, with 19 bases between. The CDR3 reads CSVAGPSHGYEQYF. CDR3 nucleotide sequence: TGCAGCGTCGCGGGGCCCTCGCATGGATACGAGCAGTACTTC.

This clonotype has at least ten counts. The chain combines TRBV9 with TRBJ1-4; D call uncertain. Looked up from germline, CDR1 is SGDLS and CDR2 is YYNGEE. The CDR3 spans 12 residues. Trimming took 3 bases from V and 7 from J, leaving 7 bases between them. For the CDR3, the DNA is TGTGCCAGCAGCGGATACTCTGAAAAACTGTTTTTT. It encodes CASSGYSEKLFF. Filled out from reference TRBV9 and TRBJ1-4, the complete variable domain reads DSGVTQTPKHLITATGQRVTLRCSPRSGDLSVYWYQQSLDQGLQFLIQYYNGEERAKGNILERFSAQQFPDLHSELNLSSLELGDSALYFCASSGYSEKLFFGSGTQLSVL.

In its sample, this clonotype was seen many times. This chain links TRBV6-5 with TRBJ1-5; D is uncertain. Germline V lookup: CDR1 MNHEY, CDR2 SVGAGI. CDR3 size: 13 residues. V lost 6 bases and J lost 9, with 15 bases in between. This CDR3 is CASSQYNGMPQHF. CDR3 sequence (DNA): TGTGCCAGCAGCCAATATAACGGGATGCCCCAGCATTTT.

This clonotype was detected many times. The gene calls are TRBV7-9 and TRBJ1-4, with D unclear. V was pared by 0 bases and J by 8 bases, with 7 bases between. CDR1 is SEHNR and CDR2 is FQNEAQ in the germline V gene (reference sequence). The CDR3 has 13 residues. The chain's CDR3 is CASSLAGREKLFF. The CDR3 DNA reads TGTGCCAGCAGCTTAGCCGGGAGGGAAAAACTGTTTTTT. Full variable domain (remainder filled in from reference TRBV7-9 and TRBJ1-4): DTGVSQNPRHKITKRGQNVTFRCDPISEHNRLYWYRQTLGQGPEFLTYFQNEAQLEKSRLLSDRFSAERPKGSFSTLEIQRTEQGDSAMYLCASSLAGREKLFFGSGTQLSVL.

Notes on this clonotype: A much larger clone lies one base from this, so it may be a read error. This rearrangement joins TRBV9 to TRBJ2-5, with D perhaps TRBD1 (5 bases). The CDR3 has 14 residues. The germline V gene has CDR1 SGDLS and CDR2 YYNGEE. CDR3 residues: CASSETGFQEAQYF. The DNA for the CDR3 is TGTGCCAGCAGCGAAACAGGATTCCAAGAGGCCCAGTACTTC.

Comments on this clonotype: A much larger clone sits a single nucleotide away, making a read error possible. The chain is built from TRBV20-1 and TRBJ2-3; D remains ambiguous. Germline CDR1 reads DFQATT; CDR2 reads SNEGSKA (reference sequence). The CDR3 runs 13 residues. The CDR3 protein is CSRIGPPLKTQYF. In nucleotides, the CDR3 is TGCAGCCGAATTGGACCCCCTTTGAAAACGCAGTATTTT.

This clonotype was observed a handful of times. A read error may produce the germline difference seen at one junction end. The CDR3 sequence is CCASVGAWVPNYGYTF. In nucleotides, the CDR3 is TGCTGTGCTAGCGTCGGGGCTTGGGTTCCTAACTATGGCTACACCTTC. V gene TRBV20-1 combines with J gene TRBJ1-2; weak D call: TRBD1 (5 bases). This CDR3 is built from 16 residues. Germline CDR1 is DFQATT and CDR2 is SNEGSKA (reference sequence).

This clonotype was recorded many times. The chain has TRBV5-6 and TRBJ2-5; TRBD1 or TRBD2 may be the D gene (5 bases each). Germline-derived CDR1 and CDR2 are SGHDT and YYEEEE. The ends were cut back, 0 bases at V and 9 bases at J, with 15 bases in the middle. The CDR3 covers 14 residues. For the CDR3, the DNA is TGTGCCAGCAGCTTGGGGGGCCAGGGAGCCCCCCAGTACTTC. Encoded protein: CASSLGGQGAPQYF.

The table lists this clonotype with many counts. CDR3 in amino acids: CASSYGGATNTEAFF. The DNA of the CDR3 is TGTGCCAGCAGTTACGGAGGGGCTACGAACACTGAAGCTTTCTTT. V gene TRBV6-5 combines with J gene TRBJ1-1; D is possibly TRBD1 (5 bases). The germline CDR1 and CDR2 sequences are MNHEY and SVGAGI. V lost 2 bases to trimming and J lost 1 base, with 11 bases between them. The CDR3 loop spans 15 amino acids.

This clonotype was detected many times. This rearrangement joins TRBV12-3 or TRBV12-4 to TRBJ2-6; 10 bases fit TRBD1. The CDR3 totals 17 residues. V shed 5 bases, J shed 3 bases, and the junction held 7 bases outside the gene matches. The CDR3 protein is CASSPSGQGFGANVLTF. The CDR3 region has the DNA TGTGCCAGCAGTCCCTCGGGACAGGGGTTTGGGGCCAACGTCCTGACTTTC.

This clonotype was observed many times. The genes are TRBV7-8 and TRBJ1-5; 9 nucleotides agree with TRBD1. V gave up 5 bases and J gave up 2 bases; unmatched junction bases: 10. The CDR3 has 17 amino acids. Germline V gene data show CDR1 as SGHVS and CDR2 as FQNEAQ. The CDR3 loop reads CASSKGTGGRGNQPQHF. The CDR3 DNA reads TGTGCCAGCAGCAAGGGAACAGGGGGCCGGGGCAATCAGCCCCAGCATTTT.

This clonotype appeared many times. The rearrangement uses TRBV4-3 and TRBJ2-1, with a possible D match to TRBD2 (6 bases). The CDR3 covers 14 residues. With 6 bases removed from V and 2 bases from J, the gap between germline ends came to 11 bases. The germline V gene encodes CDR1 LGHNA and CDR2 YSLEER. CDR3 sequence (DNA): TGCGCCAGCAGGGCGGGGAGAACCTACAATGAGCAGTTCTTC. Translation: CASRAGRTYNEQFF.

This clonotype was seen repeatedly, ten times or more. The chain links TRBV12-3 or TRBV12-4 to TRBJ2-1; TRBD2 matches at 8 bases. The CDR3 has 14 amino acids. The ends lost 4 bases at V and 5 bases at J; junction bases unmatched: 4. CDR3 DNA: TGTGCCAGCAGTTCCCCGGGAGGGGACAATGAGCAGTTCTTC. Its protein is CASSSPGGDNEQFF.

This clonotype was detected many times. V gene TRBV20-1 combines with J gene TRBJ2-3; D is possibly TRBD1 (6 bases). Trimming removed 1 base at V and 1 base at J, with 9 bases between. This CDR3 spans 14 amino acids. Germline V gene data show CDR1 as DFQATT and CDR2 as SNEGSKA (reference sequence). As DNA, the CDR3 is TGCAGTGCTAGAGTGGGGGCAGGCACAGATACGCAGTATTTT. Its translation is CSARVGAGTDTQYF.

This clonotype was seen ten or more times. V and J are TRBV6-5 and TRBJ2-7; D uncertain. Trimming stripped 2 bases from V and 7 bases from J, with 12 bases between. The CDR3 contains 13 residues. Germline CDR1 reads MNHEY; CDR2 reads SVGAGI. CDR3 sequence: CASSYPLSGEQYF. The CDR3 bases are TGTGCCAGCAGTTACCCTCTATCTGGAGAGCAGTACTTC.